The present T cell receptor (beta chain) was sequenced within a study of cytomegalovirus exposure and HLA in healthy donors. Findings of the study overall: When a later analysis was performed, an Asian-associated ancestry cluster reportedly had fewer N-insertions than the roughly 700-donor mean. Investigators reported over 150 TCR beta chains as tied to cytomegalovirus. Association of roughly 17,000 TCR beta sequences with HLA alleles was found at 0.05 false discovery rate in a later analysis.

PCR used 60 Vbeta primers and 13 Jbeta primers. Sequencing was performed with immunoSEQ multiplex PCR; in TCRdb, only in-frame clones are kept and a portion is missing. The sample comprises about 170,000 clones, more than 70% of which are singletons, and approximately 1.4% rests with the top ten. Note on this clone: Its antigen is not identified.

V was cut by 5 bases and J by 2 bases, with 15 bases left in between. Germline lookup yields CDR1 LNHDA and CDR2 SQIVND (reference sequence). The length of the CDR3 is 15 residues. This clonotype was sampled from a girl aged 5-17 years in good health and CMV-seronegative. Input material: PBMCs. The rearrangement links TRBV19 to TRBJ1-1, with D possibly TRBD1 on 6 matching bases. In DNA form, the CDR3 reads TGTGCCAGTAGTCTCCCAGGGGAGCGAAACACTGAAGCTTTCTTT. Translation: CASSLPGERNTEAFF.